This TCR beta chain derives from a study of cytomegalovirus exposure and HLA in healthy donors. TCRdb's table, derived via immunoSEQ multiplex PCR, lists solely in-frame clones and lacks some. The sample holds 150,000 to 200,000 clones, around nine tenths seen once. For this clone: Its antigen remains unidentified.

Study observations and caveats: Most observed TCR sequences were rare, whereas some public TCRs were detected in many donors. First-cohort TCR clusters tended to co-occur in the 120 or so validation repertoires, a later analysis found. In vitro confirmation showed three CMV-associated chains to be CMV antigen specific.

The donors were part of the approximately 120-subject validation cohort, which stood apart from the approximately 700-subject first cohort. The sequence was obtained from a man between 18 and 29 years old in good health and CMV-seropositive. What was sequenced was PBMCs.

This chain's CDR3 is CASSPGTEGYGYTF. DNA of the CDR3: TGTGCCAGCTCACCAGGGACTGAGGGCTATGGCTACACCTTC. The chain carries TRBV18 and TRBJ1-2, with a possible D match to TRBD1 (5 bases). Between the trimmed V and J ends, which lost 2 bases and 4 bases, there was a span of 11 bases. Germline V gives CDR1 KGHSH, CDR2 LQKENI. The length of the CDR3 is 14 residues.